The 7 T cell receptor beta chains below were found in one sample sequenced in a study of blood T cell repertoires in COVID-19. The repertoire was sequenced with immunoSEQ multiplex PCR; TCRdb's copy has only in-frame clones and lacks some. This sample has 150,000 to 200,000 clones, with roughly nine tenths found just once. The sample taken for sequencing was peripheral blood. The source of these receptors is a human donor in a cohort sampled during active COVID-19.

The chain carries TRBV4-1 and TRBJ1-6, with 7 bases lining up with TRBD1. The CDR3 runs to 15 residues. Germline V gene lookup returns CDR1 MGHRA and CDR2 YSYEKL. Trimming cost V 3 bases and J 6 bases; bases outside gene matches: 5. CDR3 DNA: TGCGCCAGCAGCCAGTTGGGACAGTCTAATTCACCCCTCCACTTT. Translated, it gives CASSQLGQSNSPLHF.

The genes are TRBV16 and TRBJ2-1; a weak D match, TRBD1 (5 bases). The CDR3 sequence is 15 residues long. Trimming shortened V by 4 bases and J by 6 bases, and 16 bases separated the two germline ends. Germline CDR1 is KGHSY and CDR2 is FQNENV. The CDR3 DNA follows: TGTGCCAGCAGCCCTAGGGGCCCGCCCGGCAATGAGCAGTTCTTC. The encoded protein is CASSPRGPPGNEQFF.

In its sample, this clone was seen a few times. The V gene is TRBV25-1, the J gene TRBJ1-1, with 9 bases identical to TRBD1. The germline V gene has CDR1 MGHDK and CDR2 SYGVNS. The CDR3 consists of 15 residues. The trim removed 6 bases at V and 1 base at J, leaving 6 bases unmatched. CDR3 in DNA: TGTGCCAGCAGGCCTGGACAGGGGTGGAACACTGAAGCTTTCTTT. Translation gives CASRPGQGWNTEAFF.

The CDR3 is CAVGGGRYEQYF. The CDR3 bases are TGTGCCGTCGGGGGGGGACGCTACGAGCAGTACTTC. The chain is built from TRBV10-3 and TRBJ2-7, with TRBD2 matching over 8 bases. The ends lost 11 bases at V and 3 bases at J; junction bases unmatched: 6. The CDR3 runs 12 residues. The V gene's germline CDR1 is ENHRY and CDR2 SYGVKD.

The rearrangement uses TRBV27 and TRBJ1-2, with TRBD1 matching 8 bases. The CDR3 has 12 amino acids. V lost 6 bases and J lost 9; bases outside the gene matches: 6. CDR1 MNHEY and CDR2 SMNVEV come from the germline V gene (reference sequence). The CDR3 loop is CASRTQGASYTF. In DNA, the CDR3 is TGTGCCAGCAGGACCCAGGGGGCAAGCTACACCTTC.

The chain links TRBV18 to TRBJ2-7; 9 nucleotides agree with TRBD1. This CDR3 comprises 13 residues. Germline trimming cut 5 bases from V and 5 bases from J; bases unmatched to any gene: 4. Per germline, CDR1 KGHSH and CDR2 LQKENI. The CDR3 coding sequence is TGTGCCAGCTCAAAGGACAGGGGAAACGAGCAGTACTTC. It is translated as CASSKDRGNEQYF. Combining the CDR3 with reference TRBV18 and TRBJ2-7 gives the whole variable domain NAGVMQNPRHLVRRRGQEARLRCSPMKGHSHVYWYRQLPEEGLKFMVYLQKENIIDESGMPKERFSAEFPKEGPSILRIQQVVRGDSAAYFCASSKDRGNEQYFGPGTRLTVT.

The J gene is TRBJ2-7, the V gene TRBV15; 9 nucleotides line up with TRBD1. The CDR3 has 16 amino acids. The V segment lost 2 bases and the J segment 6 bases; nucleotides outside the gene matches: 11. Germline values: CDR1 LNHNV, CDR2 YYDKDF (reference sequence). CDR3 DNA: TGTGCCACCAGCAGACGCCCCGACAGGGGGTTTCGCGAGCAGTACTTC. Protein sequence: CATSRRPDRGFREQYF. The full variable domain, its missing parts supplied by reference TRBV15 and TRBJ2-7, is DAMVIQNPRYQVTQFGKPVTLSCSQTLNHNVMYWYQQKSSQAPKLLFHYYDKDFNNEADTPDNFQSRRPNTSFCFLDIRSPGLGDTAMYLCATSRRPDRGFREQYFGPGTRLTVT.